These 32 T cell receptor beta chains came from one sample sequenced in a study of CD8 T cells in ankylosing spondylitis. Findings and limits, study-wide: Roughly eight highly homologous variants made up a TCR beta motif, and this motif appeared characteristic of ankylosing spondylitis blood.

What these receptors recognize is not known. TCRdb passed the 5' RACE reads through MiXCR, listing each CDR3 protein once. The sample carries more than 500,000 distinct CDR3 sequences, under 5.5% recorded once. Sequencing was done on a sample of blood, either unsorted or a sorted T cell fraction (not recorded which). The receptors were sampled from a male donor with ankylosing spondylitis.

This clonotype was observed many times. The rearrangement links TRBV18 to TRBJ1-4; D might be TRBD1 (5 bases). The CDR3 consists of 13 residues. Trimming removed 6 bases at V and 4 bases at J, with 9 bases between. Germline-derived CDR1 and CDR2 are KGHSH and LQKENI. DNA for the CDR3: TGTGCCAGCTCGACAGTTCTTAATGAAAAACTGTTTTTT. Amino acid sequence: CASSTVLNEKLFF.

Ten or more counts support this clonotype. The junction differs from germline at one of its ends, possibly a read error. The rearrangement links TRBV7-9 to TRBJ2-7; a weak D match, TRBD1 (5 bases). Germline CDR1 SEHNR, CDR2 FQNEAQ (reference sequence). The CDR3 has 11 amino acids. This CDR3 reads CASSLGREQYF. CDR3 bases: TGCGCCAGCAGCTTGGGGCGCGAGCAGTACTTC.

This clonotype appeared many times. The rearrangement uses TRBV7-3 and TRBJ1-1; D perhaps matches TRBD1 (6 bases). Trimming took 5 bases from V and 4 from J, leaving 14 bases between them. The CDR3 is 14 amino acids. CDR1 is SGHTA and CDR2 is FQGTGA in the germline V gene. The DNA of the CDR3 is TGTGCCAGCAGCGCAGGGGCGGGAGCCACTGAAGCTTTCTTT. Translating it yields CASSAGAGATEAFF.

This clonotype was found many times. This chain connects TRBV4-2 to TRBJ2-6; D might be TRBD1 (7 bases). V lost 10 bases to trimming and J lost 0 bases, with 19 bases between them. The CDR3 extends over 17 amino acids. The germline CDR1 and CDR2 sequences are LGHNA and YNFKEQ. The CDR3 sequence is CATSRDRLISGANVLTF. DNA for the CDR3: TGTGCCACCTCGCGGGACAGACTGATCTCTGGGGCCAACGTCCTGACTTTC.

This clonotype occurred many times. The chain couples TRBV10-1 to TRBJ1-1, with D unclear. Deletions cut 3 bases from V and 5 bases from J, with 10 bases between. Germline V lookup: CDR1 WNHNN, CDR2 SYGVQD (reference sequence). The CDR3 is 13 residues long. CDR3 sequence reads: CASSERERTEAFF. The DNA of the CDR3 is TGCGCCAGCAGTGAAAGGGAGAGAACTGAAGCTTTCTTT.

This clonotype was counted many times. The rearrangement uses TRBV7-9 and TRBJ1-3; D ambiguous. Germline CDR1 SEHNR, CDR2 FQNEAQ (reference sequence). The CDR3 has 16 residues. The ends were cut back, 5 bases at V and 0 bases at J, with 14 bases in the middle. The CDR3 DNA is TGTGCCAGCAGCCCGCGCCAGTTAATCTCTGGAAACACCATATATTTT. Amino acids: CASSPRQLISGNTIYF.

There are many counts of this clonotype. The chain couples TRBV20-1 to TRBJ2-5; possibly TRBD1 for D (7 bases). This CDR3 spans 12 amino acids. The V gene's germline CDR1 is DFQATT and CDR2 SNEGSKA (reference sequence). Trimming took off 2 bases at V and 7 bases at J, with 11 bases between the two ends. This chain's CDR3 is CSARFQGGTQYF. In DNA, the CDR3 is TGCAGTGCTAGATTCCAGGGGGGGACCCAGTACTTC.

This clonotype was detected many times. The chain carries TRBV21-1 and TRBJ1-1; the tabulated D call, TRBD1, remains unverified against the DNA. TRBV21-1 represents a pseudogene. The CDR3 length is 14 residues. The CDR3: CASSRRLGHHEAFF. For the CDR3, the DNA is TGTGCCAGCAGCAGACGGCTGGGACACCATGAAGCTTTCTTT.

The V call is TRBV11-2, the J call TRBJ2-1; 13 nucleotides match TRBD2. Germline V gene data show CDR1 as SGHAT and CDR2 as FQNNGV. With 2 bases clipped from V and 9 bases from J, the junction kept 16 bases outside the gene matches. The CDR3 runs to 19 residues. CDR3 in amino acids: CASSLYGVGLAGVDGEQFF. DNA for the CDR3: TGTGCCAGCAGCTTATACGGGGTCGGACTAGCGGGAGTTGACGGTGAGCAGTTCTTC.

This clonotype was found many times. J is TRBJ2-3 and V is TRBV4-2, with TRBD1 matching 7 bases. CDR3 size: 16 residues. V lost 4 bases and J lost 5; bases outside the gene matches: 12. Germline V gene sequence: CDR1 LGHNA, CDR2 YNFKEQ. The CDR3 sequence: CASSPTGIARVDTQYF. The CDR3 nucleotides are TGTGCCAGCAGCCCGACAGGGATAGCGCGGGTAGATACGCAGTATTTT.

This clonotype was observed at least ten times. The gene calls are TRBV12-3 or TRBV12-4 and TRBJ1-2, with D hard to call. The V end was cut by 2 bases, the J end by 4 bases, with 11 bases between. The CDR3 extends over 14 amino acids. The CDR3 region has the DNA TGTGCCAGCAGTTTACGTCAGGTTGCCTATGGCTACACCTTC. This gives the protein CASSLRQVAYGYTF.

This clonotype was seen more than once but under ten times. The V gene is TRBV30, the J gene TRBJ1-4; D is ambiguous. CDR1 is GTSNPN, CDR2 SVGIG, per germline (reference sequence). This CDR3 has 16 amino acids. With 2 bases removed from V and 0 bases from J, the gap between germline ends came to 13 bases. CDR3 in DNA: TGTGCCTGGAGTTGGGCAGGAGTTGCAACTAATGAAAAACTGTTTTTT. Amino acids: CAWSWAGVATNEKLFF. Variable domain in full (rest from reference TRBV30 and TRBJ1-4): SQTIHQWPATLVQPVGSPLSLECTVEGTSNPNLYWYRQAAGRGLQLLFYSVGIGQISSEVPQNLSASRPQDRQFILSSKKLLLSDSGFYLCAWSWAGVATNEKLFFGSGTQLSVL.

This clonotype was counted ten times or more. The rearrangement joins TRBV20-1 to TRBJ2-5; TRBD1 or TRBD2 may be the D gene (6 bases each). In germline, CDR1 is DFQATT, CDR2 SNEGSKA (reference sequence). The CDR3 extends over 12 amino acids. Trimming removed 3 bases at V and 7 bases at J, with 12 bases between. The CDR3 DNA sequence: TGCAGTGCTAGGAGGGGGGTAGGGACCCAGTACTTC. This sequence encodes CSARRGVGTQYF.

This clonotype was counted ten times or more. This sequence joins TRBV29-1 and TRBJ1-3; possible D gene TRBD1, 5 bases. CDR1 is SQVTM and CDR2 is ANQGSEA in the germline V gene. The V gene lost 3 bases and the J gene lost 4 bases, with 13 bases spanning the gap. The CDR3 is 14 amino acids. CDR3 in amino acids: CSVEGTQRGNTIYF. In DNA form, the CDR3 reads TGCAGCGTTGAGGGGACCCAGCGGGGAAACACCATATATTTT.

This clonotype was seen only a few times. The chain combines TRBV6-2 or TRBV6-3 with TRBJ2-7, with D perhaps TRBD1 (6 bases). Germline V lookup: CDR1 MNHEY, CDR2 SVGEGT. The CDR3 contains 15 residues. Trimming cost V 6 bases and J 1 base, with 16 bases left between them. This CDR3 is CASSFPRDNSYEQYF. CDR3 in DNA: TGTGCCAGCAGCTTTCCCCGGGACAATTCCTACGAGCAGTACTTC.

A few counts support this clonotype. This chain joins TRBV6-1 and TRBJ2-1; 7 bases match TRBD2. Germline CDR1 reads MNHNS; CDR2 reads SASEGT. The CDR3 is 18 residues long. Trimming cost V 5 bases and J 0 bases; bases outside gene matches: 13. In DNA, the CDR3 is TGTGCCAGCAGTCGCGCTCCCTGGCGGGAGATCTCCTACAATGAGCAGTTCTTC. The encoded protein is CASSRAPWREISYNEQFF.

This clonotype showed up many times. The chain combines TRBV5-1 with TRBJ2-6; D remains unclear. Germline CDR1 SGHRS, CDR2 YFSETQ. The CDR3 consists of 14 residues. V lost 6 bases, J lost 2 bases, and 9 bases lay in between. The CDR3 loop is CASIVGPGANVLTF. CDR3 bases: TGCGCCAGCATTGTCGGGCCTGGGGCCAACGTCCTGACTTTC. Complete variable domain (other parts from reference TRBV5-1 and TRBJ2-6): KAGVTQTPRYLIKTRGQQVTLSCSPISGHRSVSWYQQTPGQGLQFLFEYFSETQRNKGNFPGRFSGRQFSNSRSEMNVSTLELGDSALYLCASIVGPGANVLTFGAGSRLTVL.

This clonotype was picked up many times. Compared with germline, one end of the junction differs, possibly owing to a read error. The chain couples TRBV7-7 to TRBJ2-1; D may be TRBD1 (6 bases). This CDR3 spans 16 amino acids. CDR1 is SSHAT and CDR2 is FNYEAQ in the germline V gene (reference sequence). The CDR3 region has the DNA TGTGCTAGCAGCGAAGATATGGGGGCTGCCTACAATGAGCAGTTCTTC. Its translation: CASSEDMGAAYNEQFF. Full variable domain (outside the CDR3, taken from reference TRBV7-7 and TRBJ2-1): GAGVSQSPRYKVTKRGQDVTLRCDPISSHATLYWYQQALGQGPEFLTYFNYEAQPDKSGLPSDRFSAERPEGSISTLTIQRTEQRDSAMYRCASSEDMGAAYNEQFFGPGTRLTVL.

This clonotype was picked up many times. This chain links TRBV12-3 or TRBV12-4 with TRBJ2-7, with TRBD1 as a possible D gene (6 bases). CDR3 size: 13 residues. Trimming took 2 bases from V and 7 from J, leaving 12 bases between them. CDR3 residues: CASSLPAGVEQYF. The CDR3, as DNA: TGTGCCAGCAGTTTACCGGCAGGGGTAGAGCAGTACTTC.

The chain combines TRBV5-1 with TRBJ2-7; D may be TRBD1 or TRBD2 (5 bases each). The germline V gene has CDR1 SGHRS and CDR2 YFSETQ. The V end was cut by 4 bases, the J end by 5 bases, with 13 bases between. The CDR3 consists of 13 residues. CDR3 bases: TGCGCCAGCAGCCCCGGTCGGGGCCACGAGCAGTACTTC. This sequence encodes CASSPGRGHEQYF.

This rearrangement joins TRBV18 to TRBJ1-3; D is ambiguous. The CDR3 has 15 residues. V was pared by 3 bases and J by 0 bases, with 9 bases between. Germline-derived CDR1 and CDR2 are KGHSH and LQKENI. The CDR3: CASSPPQDSGNTIYF. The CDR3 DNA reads TGTGCCAGCTCACCCCCGCAAGACTCTGGAAACACCATATATTTT.

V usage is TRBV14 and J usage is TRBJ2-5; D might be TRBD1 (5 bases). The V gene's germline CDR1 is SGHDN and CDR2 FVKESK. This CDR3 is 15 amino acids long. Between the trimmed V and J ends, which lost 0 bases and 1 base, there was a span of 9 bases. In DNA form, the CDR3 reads TGTGCCAGCAGCCAAGATGTGACAGTCCAAGAGACCCAGTACTTC. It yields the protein CASSQDVTVQETQYF. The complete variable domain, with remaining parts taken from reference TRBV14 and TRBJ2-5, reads EAGVTQFPSHSVIEKGQTVTLRCDPISGHDNLYWYRRVMGKEIKFLLHFVKESKQDESGMPNNRFLAERTGGTYSTLKVQPAELEDSGVYFCASSQDVTVQETQYFGPGTRLLVL.

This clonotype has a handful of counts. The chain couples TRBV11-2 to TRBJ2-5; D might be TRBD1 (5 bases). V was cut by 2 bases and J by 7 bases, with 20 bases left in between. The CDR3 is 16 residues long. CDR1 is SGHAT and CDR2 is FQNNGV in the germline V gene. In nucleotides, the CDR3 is TGTGCCAGCAGCTTATCCTCAATGGGGCGAAGGGGGACCCAGTACTTC. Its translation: CASSLSSMGRRGTQYF.

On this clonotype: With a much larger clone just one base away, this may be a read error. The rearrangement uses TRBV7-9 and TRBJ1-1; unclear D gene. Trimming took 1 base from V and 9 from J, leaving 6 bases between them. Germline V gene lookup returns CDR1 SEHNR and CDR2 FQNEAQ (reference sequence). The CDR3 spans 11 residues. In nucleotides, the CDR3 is TGTGCCAGCAGCTTAGACCTAAAAGCTTTCTTT. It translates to CASSLDLKAFF.

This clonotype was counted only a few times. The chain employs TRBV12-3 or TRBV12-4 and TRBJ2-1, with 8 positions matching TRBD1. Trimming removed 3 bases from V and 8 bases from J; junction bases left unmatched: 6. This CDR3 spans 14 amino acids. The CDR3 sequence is CASSFTGGIDEQFF. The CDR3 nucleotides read TGTGCCAGCAGTTTCACAGGGGGAATCGATGAGCAGTTCTTC.

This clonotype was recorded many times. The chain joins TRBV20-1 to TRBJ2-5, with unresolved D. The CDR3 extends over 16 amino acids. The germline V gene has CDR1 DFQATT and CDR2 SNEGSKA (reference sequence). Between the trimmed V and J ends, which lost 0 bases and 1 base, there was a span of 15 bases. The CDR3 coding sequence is TGCAGTGCTAGAGATTACATCTCAGGCATCCAAGAGACCCAGTACTTC. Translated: CSARDYISGIQETQYF.

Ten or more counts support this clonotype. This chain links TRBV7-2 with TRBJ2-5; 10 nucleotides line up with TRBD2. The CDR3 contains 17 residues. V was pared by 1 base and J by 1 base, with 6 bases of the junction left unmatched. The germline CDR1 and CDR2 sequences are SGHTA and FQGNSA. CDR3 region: CASSLGVLAGAQETQYF. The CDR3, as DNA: TGTGCCAGCAGCTTAGGTGTCCTAGCGGGGGCCCAAGAGACCCAGTACTTC.

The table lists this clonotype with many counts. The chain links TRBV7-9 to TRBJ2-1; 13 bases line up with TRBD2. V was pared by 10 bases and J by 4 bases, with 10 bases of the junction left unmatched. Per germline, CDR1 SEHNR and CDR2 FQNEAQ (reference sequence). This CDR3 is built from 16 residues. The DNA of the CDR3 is TGTGCCACCCCATGGCCGACTAGCGGGAGGTACAATGAGCAGTTCTTC. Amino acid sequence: CATPWPTSGRYNEQFF.

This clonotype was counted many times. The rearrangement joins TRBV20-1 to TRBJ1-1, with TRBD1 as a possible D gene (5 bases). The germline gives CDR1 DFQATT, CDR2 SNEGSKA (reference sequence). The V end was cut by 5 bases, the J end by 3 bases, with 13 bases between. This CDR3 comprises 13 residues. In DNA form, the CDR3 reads TGCAGTGCTGAGCAGGGTCGGGACACTGAAGCTTTCTTT. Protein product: CSAEQGRDTEAFF.

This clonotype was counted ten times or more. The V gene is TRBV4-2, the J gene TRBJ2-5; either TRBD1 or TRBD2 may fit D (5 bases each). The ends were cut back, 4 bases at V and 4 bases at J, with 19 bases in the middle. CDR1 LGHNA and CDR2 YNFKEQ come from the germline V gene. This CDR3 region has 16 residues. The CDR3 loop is CASSLRKSGAGETQYF. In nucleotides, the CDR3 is TGTGCCAGCAGCCTAAGGAAGTCCGGGGCGGGAGAGACCCAGTACTTC.

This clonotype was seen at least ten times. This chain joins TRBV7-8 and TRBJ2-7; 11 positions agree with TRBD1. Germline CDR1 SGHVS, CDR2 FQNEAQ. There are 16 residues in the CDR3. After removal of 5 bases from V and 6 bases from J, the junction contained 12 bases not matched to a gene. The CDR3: CASSPNDGTGGREQYF. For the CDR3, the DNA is TGTGCCAGCAGCCCCAATGATGGGACAGGGGGACGCGAGCAGTACTTC.

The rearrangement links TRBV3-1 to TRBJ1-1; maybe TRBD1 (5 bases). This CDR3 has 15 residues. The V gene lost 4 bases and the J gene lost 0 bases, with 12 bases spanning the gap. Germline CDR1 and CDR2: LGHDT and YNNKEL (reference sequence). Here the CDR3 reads CASSPRTTMNTEAFF. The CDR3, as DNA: TGTGCCAGCAGCCCCAGGACAACTATGAACACTGAAGCTTTCTTT.